This T cell receptor beta chain came from a study of vaccination effects on CD4 cells after COVID-19. Profiling relied on immunoSEQ multiplex PCR, and the TCRdb table lists in-frame clones only, not all of them. The table records more than 60,000 clones, 74% of them present only once. CD4+ T cell isolation took place after about 11 days of culture. Participants were given two doses of BNT162b2 or mRNA-1273 vaccine. Overall study results and limits: Late post-vaccination samples showed marked contraction of infection- and vaccine-induced clones.

This clone was detected once. Its antigen is not identified. Germline CDR1 is SGHRS and CDR2 is YFSETQ. The CDR3 sequence is 15 residues long. The V and J ends lost 4 bases and 4 bases, in that order; junction bases with no gene match: 6. The TCR was taken from a human donor who received a COVID-19 vaccine. The sample was CD4+ T cells from PBMCs cultured without peptide, taken after COVID-19 vaccination. The gene calls are TRBV5-1 and TRBJ2-3; 10 nucleotides agree with TRBD1. CDR3 residues: CASSTPGQGPDTQYF. In DNA form, the CDR3 reads TGCGCCAGCAGCACTCCGGGACAGGGGCCAGATACGCAGTATTTT. The whole variable domain, filled in from reference TRBV5-1 and TRBJ2-3, reads KAGVTQTPRYLIKTRGQQVTLSCSPISGHRSVSWYQQTPGQGLQFLFEYFSETQRNKGNFPGRFSGRQFSNSRSEMNVSTLELGDSALYLCASSTPGQGPDTQYFGPGTRLTVL.